Following are 6 T cell receptor beta chains from one sample sequenced in a study of PD-1 blockade in classical Hodgkin lymphoma. Some clones are missing from TCRdb's copy, which holds only in-frame ones; the method was immunoSEQ multiplex PCR. The profile covers tens of thousands of clones, with around 90% appearing a single time and less than 25% taken by the ten largest. Every patient experienced relapse after autologous stem cell transplantation, and brentuximab vedotin exposure varied. The material sequenced was peripheral blood mononuclear cells (PBMCs), taken at baseline. The source is a human donor with classical Hodgkin lymphoma.

This clone came up a few times. The CDR3 nucleotides are TGTGCCAGCAGAAGTCAGGATGGCTACACCTTC. As protein: CASRSQDGYTF. The chain has TRBV28 and TRBJ1-2; D gene ambiguous. CDR3 length: 11 amino acids. V shed 6 bases and J shed 6 bases, with 8 bases lying between them. Germline V gene sequence: CDR1 MDHEN, CDR2 SYDVKM.

This clone is large within its sample. This chain connects TRBV28 to TRBJ1-2; 12 bases fit TRBD1. Germline CDR1 reads MDHEN; CDR2 reads SYDVKM. V trimming: 4 bases; J trimming: 5 bases; junction bases outside the gene matches: 14. There are 18 residues in the CDR3. The CDR3 spells CASSYGTGGMSSIYGYTF. The CDR3 DNA sequence: TGTGCCAGCAGTTACGGGACAGGGGGCATGTCGAGTATTTATGGCTACACCTTC.

The gene calls are TRBV6-1 and TRBJ2-3; 11 bases line up with TRBD2. J gave up 3 bases and V 6 bases, and 5 bases lay outside the gene matches. Germline V lookup: CDR1 MNHNS, CDR2 SASEGT. This CDR3 has 15 residues. The CDR3 spells CASRAGLAETDTQYF. The DNA for the CDR3 is TGTGCCAGCAGGGCGGGACTAGCGGAAACAGATACGCAGTATTTT.

This chain uses TRBV5-3 with TRBJ2-1; D is ambiguous. TRBV5-3 qualifies as an ORF whose function is uncertain. V was shortened by 2 bases and J by 0 bases, with 12 bases between the two germline ends. This CDR3 region has 16 residues. CDR3 nucleotide sequence: TGTGCCAGAAGCTTAGTCAGCTCCAGCTCCTACAATGAGCAGTTCTTC. As protein: CARSLVSSSSYNEQFF.

The chain employs TRBV4-2 and TRBJ2-1; the match to TRBD2 covers 7 bases. J gave up 4 bases and V 4 bases, and 7 bases lay outside the gene matches. The germline CDR1 and CDR2 sequences are LGHNA and YNFKEQ. CDR3 length equals 15 residues. CDR3 DNA: TGTGCCAGCAGCCGGGGAGGGACCCTGTACAATGAGCAGTTCTTC. It codes for CASSRGGTLYNEQFF.

The chain employs TRBV4-1 and TRBJ1-1; unclear D gene. The V and J ends lost 0 bases and 11 bases respectively, with 19 bases between them. The germline V gene encodes CDR1 MGHRA and CDR2 YSYEKL. The length of the CDR3 is 15 residues. CDR3 residues: CASSQDQDSPARAFF. For the CDR3, the DNA is TGCGCCAGCAGCCAAGATCAGGATTCCCCAGCGCGGGCTTTCTTT.